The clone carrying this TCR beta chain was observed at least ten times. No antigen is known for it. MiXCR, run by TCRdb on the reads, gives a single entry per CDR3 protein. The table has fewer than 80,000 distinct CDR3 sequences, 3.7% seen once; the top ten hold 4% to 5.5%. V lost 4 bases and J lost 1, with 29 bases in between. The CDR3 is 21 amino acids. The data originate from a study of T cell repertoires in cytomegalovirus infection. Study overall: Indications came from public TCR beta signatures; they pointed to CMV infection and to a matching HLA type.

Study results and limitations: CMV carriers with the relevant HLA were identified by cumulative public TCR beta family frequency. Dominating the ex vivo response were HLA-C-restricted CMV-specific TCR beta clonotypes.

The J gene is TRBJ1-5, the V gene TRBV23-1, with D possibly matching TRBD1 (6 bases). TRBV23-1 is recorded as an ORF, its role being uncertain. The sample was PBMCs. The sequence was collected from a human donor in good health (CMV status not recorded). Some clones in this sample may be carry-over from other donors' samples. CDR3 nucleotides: TGCGCCAGCAGTCTAAGAGGCGACACAGAGGGGGGTAGGGGGAGCAATCAGCCCCAGCATTTT. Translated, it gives CASSLRGDTEGGRGSNQPQHF.